The 30 T cell receptor beta chains given below trace back to one sample, sequenced in a study of T cells after posttransplantation cyclophosphamide. Clones were read by immunoSEQ multiplex PCR, and TCRdb kept only the in-frame ones, dropping some. This sample carries fewer than 35,000 clones, none of them present only once. The sequenced sample was PBMCs. The receptor source for this set is a woman aged 30 to 39 in good health and a related stem cell transplant donor.

This clone was picked up many times. The genes are TRBV7-6 and TRBJ2-5; TRBD1 matches 7 bases. Germline lookup yields CDR1 SGHVS and CDR2 FNYEAQ. The CDR3 consists of 14 residues. The J segment lost 5 bases and the V segment lost 6 bases, leaving 9 bases of the junction unmatched. CDR3 DNA sequence: TGTGCCAGCAGTCTCGACAGGGCTCGCGAGACCCAGTACTTC. As protein: CASSLDRARETQYF. Complete variable domain (other parts from reference TRBV7-6 and TRBJ2-5): GAGVSQSPRYKVTKRGQDVALRCDPISGHVSLYWYRQALGQGPEFLTYFNYEAQQDKSGLPNDRFSAERPEGSISTLTIQRTEQRDSAMYRCASSLDRARETQYFGPGTRLLVL.

This chain joins TRBV19 and TRBJ1-2; 9 bases line up with TRBD1. CDR1 is LNHDA, CDR2 SQIVND, per germline (reference sequence). V gave up 4 bases and J gave up 10 bases; unmatched junction bases: 10. The CDR3 length is 14 residues. Here the CDR3 DNA reads TGTGCCAGTAGTAGACTCCGACAGGGGGAGTCCTACACCTTC. Amino acid sequence: CASSRLRQGESYTF.

In this sample, this clone turned up many times. The J gene is TRBJ1-1, the V gene TRBV12-5; TRBD1 is a possible D gene (6 bases). The CDR3 length is 13 residues. Trimming took off 3 bases at V and 6 bases at J, with 11 bases between the two ends. Germline V gene lookup returns CDR1 LGHNT and CDR2 FRNRAP. CDR3 sequence (DNA): TGTGCTAGTGGTTTTACACAGGGCGCTGAAGCTTTCTTT. Its translation is CASGFTQGAEAFF.

This clone was recorded many times. The CDR3 here is CASSPQTGMTEAFF. The DNA for the CDR3 is TGTGCCAGCAGCCCTCAAACAGGGATGACTGAAGCTTTCTTT. The gene calls are TRBV7-9 and TRBJ1-1, with D possibly TRBD1 on 6 matching bases. The CDR3 runs to 14 residues. CDR1 SEHNR and CDR2 FQNEAQ come from the germline V gene (reference sequence). Trimming took 5 bases from V and 5 from J, leaving 15 bases between them. Drawing the rest from reference TRBV7-9 and TRBJ1-1, the complete variable domain is DTGVSQNPRHKITKRGQNVTFRCDPISEHNRLYWYRQTLGQGPEFLTYFQNEAQLEKSRLLSDRFSAERPKGSFSTLEIQRTEQGDSAMYLCASSPQTGMTEAFFGQGTRLTVV.

This clone was recorded many times. In DNA, the CDR3 is TGCGCCAGCAGCCAAACAACAGGGAACGGCTACACCTTC. As protein: CASSQTTGNGYTF. V and J are TRBV4-1 and TRBJ1-2, with a possible D match to TRBD1 (6 bases). V lost 2 bases to trimming and J lost 8 bases, with 12 bases between them. CDR3 length: 13 residues. Germline V gives CDR1 MGHRA, CDR2 YSYEKL.

This clone was found many times. The CDR3, as DNA: TGTGCCAGCAGTCATATCGATTGGGGCAGGAATAACTATGGCTACACCTTC. It is translated as CASSHIDWGRNNYGYTF. V and J are TRBV12-3 or TRBV12-4 and TRBJ1-2; tentative D call: TRBD1 (5 bases). This CDR3 spans 17 amino acids. V gave up 5 bases and J gave up 1 base, with 20 bases separating them.

This clone occurred many times. The chain couples TRBV2 to TRBJ1-5, with D perhaps TRBD1 (6 bases). V was clipped by 5 bases and J by 1 base, with 12 bases between them. CDR1 SNHLY and CDR2 FYNNEI come from the germline V gene. This CDR3 region has 15 residues. DNA for the CDR3: TGTGCCAGCAGTCAGGGGTTGGGGAGCAATCAGCCCCAGCATTTT. Protein product: CASSQGLGSNQPQHF.

The genes are TRBV12-3 or TRBV12-4 and TRBJ1-4; D not resolved. The CDR3 is 14 amino acids. Deletions cut 3 bases from V and 3 bases from J, with 8 bases between. The CDR3 DNA reads as TGTGCCAGCAGTTTTATGGCTCCTAATGAAAAACTGTTTTTT. Protein: CASSFMAPNEKLFF.

At least ten counts were recorded for this clone. V gene TRBV5-1 combines with J gene TRBJ1-1; TRBD1 is a possible D gene (5 bases). Germline V lookup: CDR1 SGHRS, CDR2 YFSETQ. CDR3 size: 13 residues. V was clipped by 7 bases and J by 2 bases, with 12 bases between them. CDR3 DNA sequence: TGCGCCAGCTCGGTCGGGGGAAACACTGAAGCTTTCTTT. This gives the protein CASSVGGNTEAFF.

This clone was seen at least ten times. J is TRBJ1-2 and V is TRBV15; tentative D call: TRBD1 (5 bases). Germline values: CDR1 LNHNV, CDR2 YYDKDF (reference sequence). V gave up 0 bases and J gave up 8 bases, with 13 bases separating them. CDR3 length equals 14 residues. CDR3 sequence reads: CATSRDGGRQGYTF. In DNA form, the CDR3 reads TGTGCCACCAGCAGAGATGGGGGGAGGCAGGGCTACACCTTC.

This clone was recorded many times. The chain joins TRBV4-1 to TRBJ2-3; 7 nucleotides line up with TRBD2. The CDR3 contains 17 residues. With V trimmed by 0 bases and J by 6 bases, 12 bases remained unmatched. From germline, CDR1 is MGHRA and CDR2 YSYEKL. The CDR3 sequence is CASSQEFGGGRVDTQYF. DNA for the CDR3: TGCGCCAGCAGCCAAGAATTTGGGGGGGGACGGGTGGATACGCAGTATTTT.

This clone was counted at least ten times. This chain links TRBV19 with TRBJ1-2, with unresolved D. CDR1 is LNHDA, CDR2 SQIVND, per germline (reference sequence). V was trimmed by 1 base and J by 10 bases, leaving 13 bases between them. The CDR3 extends over 13 amino acids. This chain's CDR3 is CASSIVAARDYTF. CDR3 sequence (DNA): TGTGCCAGTAGTATAGTGGCGGCTCGAGACTACACCTTC.

This clone was counted many times. The chain recombines TRBV19 with TRBJ1-5; D remains unclear. The germline V and J ends were trimmed by 3 bases and 5 bases, with 8 bases remaining between them. The V gene's germline CDR1 is LNHDA and CDR2 SQIVND (reference sequence). CDR3 size: 13 residues. The CDR3: CASSISADQPQHF. DNA for the CDR3: TGTGCCAGTAGTATCAGCGCTGATCAGCCCCAGCATTTT.

This clone was counted between two and nine times. The rearrangement links TRBV28 to TRBJ1-5; D possibly corresponds to TRBD1 (5 bases). The V gene lost 6 bases and the J gene lost 5 bases, with 11 bases spanning the gap. The CDR3 consists of 13 residues. The germline V gene has CDR1 MDHEN and CDR2 SYDVKM. The CDR3 region is CASRLTEYQPQHF. The CDR3 nucleotides are TGTGCCAGCAGGTTGACAGAATATCAGCCCCAGCATTTT.

At least ten counts were recorded for this clone. The chain carries TRBV6-5 and TRBJ1-6; 7 positions match TRBD1. Losses at the gene ends were 2 bases for V and 8 bases for J; bases not matched to a gene: 9. This CDR3 has 16 residues. Per germline, CDR1 MNHEY and CDR2 SVGAGI. This CDR3 is CASSYVRQGYDSPLHF. The CDR3 DNA follows: TGTGCCAGCAGTTACGTCAGACAGGGATACGATTCACCCCTCCACTTT.

Many counts were recorded for this clone. V gene TRBV5-6 combines with J gene TRBJ2-7, with 9 bases matching TRBD1. With 4 bases clipped from V and 0 bases from J, the junction kept 8 bases outside the gene matches. CDR1 and CDR2 (germline): SGHDT, YYEEEE. This CDR3 contains 16 residues. DNA of the CDR3: TGTGCCAGCAGCCCGGACAGGGGCCTTAGCTCCTACGAGCAGTACTTC. Protein sequence: CASSPDRGLSSYEQYF. Using reference TRBV5-6 and TRBJ2-7 for the parts outside the CDR3, the full variable domain is DAGVTQSPTHLIKTRGQQVTLRCSPKSGHDTVSWYQQALGQGPQFIFQYYEEEERQRGNFPDRFSGHQFPNYSSELNVNALLLGDSALYLCASSPDRGLSSYEQYFGPGTRLTVT.

This clone was recorded a few times. CDR3 coding DNA: TGTGCCAGCAGTTACTCCCGCGGGGGAATTCGGGGCTACACCTTC. Protein product: CASSYSRGGIRGYTF. The chain joins TRBV6-5 to TRBJ1-2; D may be TRBD1 (5 bases). Germline V gene lookup returns CDR1 MNHEY and CDR2 SVGAGI. V lost 0 bases and J 8 bases, leaving 16 bases between the germline ends. The CDR3 length is 15 residues.

This clone was counted at least ten times. The chain couples TRBV6-2 or TRBV6-3 to TRBJ2-1; perhaps TRBD2 as D (6 bases). The CDR3 covers 13 residues. Germline CDR1 and CDR2: MNHEY and SVGEGT. Trimming cost V 7 bases and J 7 bases, with 14 bases left between them. CDR3 region: CASTRGGGNEQFF. The CDR3 DNA follows: TGTGCCAGCACTCGAGGTGGGGGGAATGAGCAGTTCTTC.

This clone showed up just a few times. The chain employs TRBV5-1 and TRBJ2-3; a weak D match, TRBD1 (5 bases). The CDR3 consists of 14 residues. CDR1 and CDR2 from the germline V gene are SGHRS and YFSETQ. V was trimmed by 5 bases and J by 5 bases, leaving 15 bases between them. CDR3 nucleotides: TGCGCCAGCAGTCAGGGATTCGAGAAAGATACGCAGTATTTT. This sequence encodes CASSQGFEKDTQYF.

This clone has more than one count but fewer than ten. The rearrangement joins TRBV28 to TRBJ1-5, with D perhaps matching TRBD1 (6 bases). V was pared by 3 bases and J by 4 bases, with 19 bases between. The CDR3 contains 17 residues. In germline, CDR1 is MDHEN, CDR2 SYDVKM. CDR3 amino acids: CASSLEIGQPFNQPQHF. In nucleotides, the CDR3 is TGTGCCAGCAGTTTGGAAATTGGACAGCCCTTTAATCAGCCCCAGCATTTT. The full variable domain, with the rest looked up from reference TRBV28 and TRBJ1-5, is DVKVTQSSRYLVKRTGEKVFLECVQDMDHENMFWYRQDPGLGLRLIYFSYDVKMKEKGDIPEGYSVSREKKERFSLILESASTNQTSMYLCASSLEIGQPFNQPQHFGDGTRLSIL.

This clone was counted at least ten times. J is TRBJ2-1 and V is TRBV28; D is unresolved. The CDR3 runs 16 residues. Germline V gives CDR1 MDHEN, CDR2 SYDVKM. V was trimmed by 3 bases and J by 0 bases, leaving 12 bases between them. The CDR3 nucleotides are TGTGCCAGCAGTTTTTCCGGGTTAGGCTCCTACAATGAGCAGTTCTTC. This translates into CASSFSGLGSYNEQFF. Full variable domain (missing parts from reference TRBV28 and TRBJ2-1): DVKVTQSSRYLVKRTGEKVFLECVQDMDHENMFWYRQDPGLGLRLIYFSYDVKMKEKGDIPEGYSVSREKKERFSLILESASTNQTSMYLCASSFSGLGSYNEQFFGPGTRLTVL.

The V call is TRBV12-3 or TRBV12-4, the J call TRBJ2-7, with 8 positions matching TRBD1. With V trimmed by 0 bases and J by 1 base, 8 bases remained unmatched. The CDR3 length is 17 residues. This CDR3 reads CASSLAGGQVGSYEQYF. In nucleotides, the CDR3 is TGTGCCAGCAGTTTAGCTGGGGGACAGGTGGGGTCCTACGAGCAGTACTTC.

This clone was counted at least ten times. V usage is TRBV7-2 and J usage is TRBJ2-3, with 11 nucleotides matching TRBD2. There are 16 residues in the CDR3. J was trimmed by 1 base and V by 2 bases; bases with no gene match: 2. The germline V gene has CDR1 SGHTA and CDR2 FQGNSA. The CDR3 is CASSLQTSGGTDTQYF. The CDR3 region has the DNA TGTGCCAGCAGCTTACAGACTAGCGGGGGCACAGATACGCAGTATTTT.

This clone was seen at least ten times. The rearrangement uses TRBV19 and TRBJ1-5; 9 nucleotides match TRBD1. Germline assignment: CDR1 LNHDA and CDR2 SQIVND (reference sequence). Germline trimming cut 4 bases from V and 0 bases from J; bases unmatched to any gene: 7. This CDR3 region has 17 residues. CDR3 nucleotide sequence: TGTGCCAGTAGTAGAACAGGGGGCCTATATAGCAATCAGCCCCAGCATTTT. As protein: CASSRTGGLYSNQPQHF.

The chain combines TRBV9 with TRBJ2-4; the D gene is possibly TRBD1 (5 bases). V was cut by 0 bases and J by 0 bases, with 10 bases left in between. CDR3 size: 16 residues. Germline V gives CDR1 SGDLS, CDR2 YYNGEE. CDR3 protein: CASSVDAGLAKNIQYF. CDR3 sequence (DNA): TGTGCCAGCAGCGTAGATGCAGGGTTAGCCAAAAACATTCAGTACTTC.

In its sample, this clone was seen many times. The CDR3 DNA follows: TGTGCCAGCAGCCAAAAAAACTATGGCTACACCTTC. Amino acids: CASSQKNYGYTF. The gene calls are TRBV6-5 and TRBJ1-2; D is undetermined. This CDR3 has 12 amino acids. V was shortened by 6 bases and J by 2 bases, with 7 bases between the two germline ends. Looked up from germline, CDR1 is MNHEY and CDR2 is SVGAGI.

Many counts were recorded for this clone. The chain has TRBV18 and TRBJ1-3; TRBD1 agrees at 8 bases. Germline CDR1 is KGHSH and CDR2 is LQKENI. The V segment lost 6 bases and the J segment 1 base; nucleotides outside the gene matches: 11. The CDR3 length is 17 residues. CDR3 sequence reads: CASSPGTGPSSGNTIYF. The DNA of the CDR3 is TGTGCCAGCTCCCCCGGGACAGGTCCTTCGTCTGGAAACACCATATATTTT. Drawing the rest from reference TRBV18 and TRBJ1-3, the complete variable domain is NAGVMQNPRHLVRRRGQEARLRCSPMKGHSHVYWYRQLPEEGLKFMVYLQKENIIDESGMPKERFSAEFPKEGPSILRIQQVVRGDSAAYFCASSPGTGPSSGNTIYFGEGSWLTVV.

This clone was seen repeatedly, ten times or more. The chain has TRBV6-2 or TRBV6-3 and TRBJ1-2; D unclear. The length of the CDR3 is 13 residues. With 8 bases removed from V and 4 bases from J, the gap between germline ends came to 14 bases. The germline V gene encodes CDR1 MNHEY and CDR2 SVGEGT. CDR3 coding DNA: TGTGCCAGCCGTTGGACTGAACGCTATGGCTACACCTTC. Its protein product is CASRWTERYGYTF.

Only a few counts were recorded for this clone. The chain carries TRBV20-1 and TRBJ2-5; the D gene is possibly TRBD2 (6 bases). Germline V gene sequence: CDR1 DFQATT, CDR2 SNEGSKA (reference sequence). V was cut by 5 bases and J by 5 bases, with 9 bases left in between. The CDR3 runs 11 residues. The CDR3 sequence is CSAYGGETQYF. The CDR3 coding sequence is TGCAGTGCTTACGGAGGGGAGACCCAGTACTTC.

The gene calls are TRBV7-2 and TRBJ2-3, with a possible D match to TRBD1 (6 bases). CDR1 and CDR2 from the germline V gene are SGHTA and FQGNSA. V was pared by 5 bases and J by 2 bases, with 14 bases between. The CDR3 is made up of 15 amino acids. CDR3 in DNA: TGTGCCAGCAGCCGCCGGTGGACAGACACAGATACGCAGTATTTT. This translates into CASSRRWTDTDTQYF.